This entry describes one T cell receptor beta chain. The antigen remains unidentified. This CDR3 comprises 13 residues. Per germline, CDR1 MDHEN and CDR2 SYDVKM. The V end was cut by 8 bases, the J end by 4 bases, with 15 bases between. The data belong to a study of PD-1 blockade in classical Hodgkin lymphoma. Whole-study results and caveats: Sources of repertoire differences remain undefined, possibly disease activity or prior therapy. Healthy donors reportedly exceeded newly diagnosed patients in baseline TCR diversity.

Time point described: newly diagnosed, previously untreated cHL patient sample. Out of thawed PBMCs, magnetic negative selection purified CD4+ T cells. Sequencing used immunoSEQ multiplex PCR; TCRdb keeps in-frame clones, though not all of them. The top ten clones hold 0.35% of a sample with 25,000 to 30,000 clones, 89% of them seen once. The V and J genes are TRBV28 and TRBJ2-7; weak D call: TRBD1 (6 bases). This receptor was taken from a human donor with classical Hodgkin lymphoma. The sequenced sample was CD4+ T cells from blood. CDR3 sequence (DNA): TGTGCCAGCTCTTACGGACAGCTATACGAGCAGTACTTC. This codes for CASSYGQLYEQYF.